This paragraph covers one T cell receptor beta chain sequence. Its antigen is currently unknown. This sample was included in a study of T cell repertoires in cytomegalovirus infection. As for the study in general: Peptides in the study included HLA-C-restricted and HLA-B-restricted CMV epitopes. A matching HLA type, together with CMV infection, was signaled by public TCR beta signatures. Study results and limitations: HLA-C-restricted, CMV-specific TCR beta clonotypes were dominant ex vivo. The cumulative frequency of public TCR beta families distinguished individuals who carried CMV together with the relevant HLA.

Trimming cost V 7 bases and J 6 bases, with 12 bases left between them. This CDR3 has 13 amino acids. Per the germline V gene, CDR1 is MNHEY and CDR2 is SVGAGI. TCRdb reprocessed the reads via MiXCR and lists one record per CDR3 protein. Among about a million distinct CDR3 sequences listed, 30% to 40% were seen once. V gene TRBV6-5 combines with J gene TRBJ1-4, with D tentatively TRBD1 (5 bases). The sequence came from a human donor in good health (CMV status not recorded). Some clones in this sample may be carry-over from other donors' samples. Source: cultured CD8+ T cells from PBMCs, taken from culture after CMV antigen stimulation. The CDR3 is CASKGDRHEKLFF. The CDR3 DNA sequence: TGTGCCAGCAAAGGAGACAGACATGAAAAACTGTTTTTT.